Here is one T cell receptor (beta chain) with its context. This sample is part of a study of blood T cell repertoires in COVID-19. Study overall: Material from acute and convalescent COVID-19 was sourced from the United States, Italy and Spain.

Methods used by the authors: Amplified reference gene primers provided the basis for estimating nucleated cell counts. Some clones are missing from TCRdb's copy, which holds only in-frame ones; the method was immunoSEQ multiplex PCR. Clonal size and the V and J genes are those of that table, whereas D and trimming came from the DNA. Altogether about 87,000 clones are present, around nine tenths being singletons, with the ten largest covering about 5%. This CDR3 region has 14 residues. Germline assignment: CDR1 LGHDT and CDR2 YNNKEL (reference sequence). V lost 3 bases and J lost 4; bases outside the gene matches: 2.

V usage is TRBV3-1 (or the pseudogene TRBV3-2) and J usage is TRBJ2-1, with 8 nucleotides matching TRBD1. This clonotype was sampled from a man in his forties with acute or convalescent COVID-19. The sequenced sample was peripheral blood. The CDR3 sequence: CASSQGQAYNEQFF. For the CDR3, the DNA is TGTGCCAGCAGCCAGGGACAGGCTTACAATGAGCAGTTCTTC.